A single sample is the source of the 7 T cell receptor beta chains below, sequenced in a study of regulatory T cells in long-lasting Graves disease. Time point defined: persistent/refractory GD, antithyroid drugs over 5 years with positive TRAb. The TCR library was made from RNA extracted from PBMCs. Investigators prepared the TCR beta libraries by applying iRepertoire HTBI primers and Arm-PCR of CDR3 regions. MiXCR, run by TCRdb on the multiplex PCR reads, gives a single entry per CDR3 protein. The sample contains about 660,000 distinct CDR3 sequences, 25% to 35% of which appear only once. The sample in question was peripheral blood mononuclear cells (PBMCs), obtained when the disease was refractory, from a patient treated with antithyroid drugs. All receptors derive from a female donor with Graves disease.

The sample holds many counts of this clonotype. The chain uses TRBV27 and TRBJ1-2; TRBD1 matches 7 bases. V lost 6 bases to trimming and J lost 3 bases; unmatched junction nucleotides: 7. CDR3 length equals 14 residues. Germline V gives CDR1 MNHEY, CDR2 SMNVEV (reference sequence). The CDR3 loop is CASRTWTGDYGYTF. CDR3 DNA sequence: TGTGCCAGCAGGACCTGGACAGGAGACTATGGCTACACCTTC.

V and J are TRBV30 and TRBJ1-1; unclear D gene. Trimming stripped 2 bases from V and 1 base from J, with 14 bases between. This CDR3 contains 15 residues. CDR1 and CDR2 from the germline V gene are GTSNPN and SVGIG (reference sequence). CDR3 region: CAWSSPGRRNTEAFF. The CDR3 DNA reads TGTGCCTGGAGTTCTCCCGGACGGAGGAACACTGAAGCTTTCTTT.

Here the CDR3 DNA reads TGTGCCAGCAGCTTGGGGACAGGGGTGAGCTCTGGCTACACCTTC. Its translation is CASSLGTGVSSGYTF. This chain joins TRBV5-8 and TRBJ1-2, with 9 positions matching TRBD1. The CDR3 consists of 15 residues. V lost 0 bases, J lost 7 bases, and 7 bases stayed unmatched. Germline CDR1 reads SGHTS; CDR2 reads YDEGEE.

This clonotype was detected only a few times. CDR3 DNA sequence: TGTGCCAGCAGCCCTCAAGACTCCCTAGGCCTGGCGGACACTGAAGCTTTCTTT. Its protein is CASSPQDSLGLADTEAFF. The chain uses TRBV9 and TRBJ1-1; D is ambiguous. This CDR3 contains 18 residues. Per germline, CDR1 SGDLS and CDR2 YYNGEE. Trimming left V 4 bases short and J 3 bases short, with 25 bases between.

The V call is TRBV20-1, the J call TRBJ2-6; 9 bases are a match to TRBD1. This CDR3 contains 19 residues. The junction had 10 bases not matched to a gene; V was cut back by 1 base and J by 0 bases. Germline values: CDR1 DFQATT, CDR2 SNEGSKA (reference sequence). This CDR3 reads CSARVPGQGGPSGANVLTF. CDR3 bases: TGCAGTGCTAGAGTTCCGGGACAGGGTGGGCCCTCTGGGGCCAACGTCCTGACTTTC.

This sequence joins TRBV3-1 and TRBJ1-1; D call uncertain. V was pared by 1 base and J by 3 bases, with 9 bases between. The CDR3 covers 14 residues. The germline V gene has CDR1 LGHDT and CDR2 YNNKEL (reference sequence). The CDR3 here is CASSQGLPDTEAFF. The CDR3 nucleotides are TGTGCCAGCAGCCAAGGGTTGCCCGACACTGAAGCTTTCTTT.

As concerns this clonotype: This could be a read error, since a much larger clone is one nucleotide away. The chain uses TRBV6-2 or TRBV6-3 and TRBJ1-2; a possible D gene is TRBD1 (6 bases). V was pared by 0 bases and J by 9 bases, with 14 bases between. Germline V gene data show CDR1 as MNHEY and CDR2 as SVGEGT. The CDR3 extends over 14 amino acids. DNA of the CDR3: TGTGCCAGCAGTTACTCTACAGGGAGTAATTGCTACACCTTC. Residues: CASSYSTGSNCYTF.